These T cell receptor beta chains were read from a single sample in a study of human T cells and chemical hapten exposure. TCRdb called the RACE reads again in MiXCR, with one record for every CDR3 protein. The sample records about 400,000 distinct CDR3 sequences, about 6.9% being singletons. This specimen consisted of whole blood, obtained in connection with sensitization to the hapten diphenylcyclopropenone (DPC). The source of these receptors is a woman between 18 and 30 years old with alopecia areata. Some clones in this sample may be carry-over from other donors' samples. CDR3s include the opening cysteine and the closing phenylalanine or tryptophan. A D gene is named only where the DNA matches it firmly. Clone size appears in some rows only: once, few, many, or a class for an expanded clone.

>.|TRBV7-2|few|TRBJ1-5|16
CASSLGRSISNQPQHF
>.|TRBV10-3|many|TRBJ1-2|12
CAITGDFYGYTF
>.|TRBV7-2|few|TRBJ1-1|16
CASSLSSNTQGTEAFF
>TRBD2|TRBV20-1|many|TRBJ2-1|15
CSARGTSGPYNEQFF
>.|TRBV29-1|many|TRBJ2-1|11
CSGEDSNEQFF
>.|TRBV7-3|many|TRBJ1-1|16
CASSLTLEFGGTEAFF
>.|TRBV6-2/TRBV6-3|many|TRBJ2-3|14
CASSPGHSTDTQYF
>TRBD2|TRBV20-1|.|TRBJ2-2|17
CSARDLVAGGGTGELFF
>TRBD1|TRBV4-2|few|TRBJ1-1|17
CASSRLRPGQGVTEAFF
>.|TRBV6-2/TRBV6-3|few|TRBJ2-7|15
CASSYSRVMGVEQYF
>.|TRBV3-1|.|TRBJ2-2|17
CASSHGRPGTPTGELFF
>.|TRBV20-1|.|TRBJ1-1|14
CSALGVRDGAEAFF
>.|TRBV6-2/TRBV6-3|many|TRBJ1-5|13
CASSNRGTQPQHF
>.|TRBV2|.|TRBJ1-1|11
CASSERAEAFF
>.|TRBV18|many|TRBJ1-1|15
CASHRGTSGWTEAFF
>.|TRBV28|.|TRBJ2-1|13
CASSSTSVDEQFF
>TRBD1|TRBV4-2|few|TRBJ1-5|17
CASSQDGTGGSNQPQHF
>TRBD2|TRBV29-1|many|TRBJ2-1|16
CSVEDRAGGTYNEQFF
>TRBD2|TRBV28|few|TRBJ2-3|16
CASSSGLAGPTDTQYF
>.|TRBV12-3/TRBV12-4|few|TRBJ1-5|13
CASSRDAGLPQHF
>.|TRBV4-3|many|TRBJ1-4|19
CASSHLPTAEIGFHEKLFF
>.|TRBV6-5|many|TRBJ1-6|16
CASSSGEGSYNSPLHF
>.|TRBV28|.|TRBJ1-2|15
CASSPAGPANYGYTF
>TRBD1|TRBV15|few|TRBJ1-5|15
CATSRGQGSGQPQHF
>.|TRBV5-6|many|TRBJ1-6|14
CASSLGRPDSPLHF
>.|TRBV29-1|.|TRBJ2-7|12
CSVGGQPYEQYF
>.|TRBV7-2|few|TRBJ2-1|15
CASSHDTRPYNEQFF
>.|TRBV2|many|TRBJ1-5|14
CASRSDGNNQPQHF
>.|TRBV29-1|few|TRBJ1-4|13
CSVEVQTNEKLFF
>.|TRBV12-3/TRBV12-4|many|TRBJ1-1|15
CASTRQAAMNTEAFF